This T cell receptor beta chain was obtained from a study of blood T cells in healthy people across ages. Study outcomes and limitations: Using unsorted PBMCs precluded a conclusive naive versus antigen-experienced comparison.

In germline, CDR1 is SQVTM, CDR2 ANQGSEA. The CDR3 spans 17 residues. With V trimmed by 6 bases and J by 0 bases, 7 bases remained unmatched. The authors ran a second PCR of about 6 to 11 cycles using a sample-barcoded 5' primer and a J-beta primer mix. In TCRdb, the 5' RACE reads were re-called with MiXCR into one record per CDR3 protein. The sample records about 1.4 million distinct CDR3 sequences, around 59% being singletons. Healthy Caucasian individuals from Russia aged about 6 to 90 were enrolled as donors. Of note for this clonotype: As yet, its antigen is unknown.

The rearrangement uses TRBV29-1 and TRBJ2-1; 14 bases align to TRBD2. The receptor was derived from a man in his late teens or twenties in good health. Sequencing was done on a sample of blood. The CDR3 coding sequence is TGCAGCGTCGGACTAGCGGGGGGAAAGAGCTCCTACAATGAGCAGTTCTTC. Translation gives CSVGLAGGKSSYNEQFF.